This T cell receptor beta chain was retrieved from a study of cytomegalovirus exposure and HLA in healthy donors. Study details: Caucasian-associated ancestry cluster membership applied to under 85% of 398 genotyped donors. Study-wide findings and caveats: TRBV6-2, TRBV6-3 and some other V segments were excluded as indistinguishable. The study put 150 or so TCR beta chains on its list as cytomegalovirus-associated.

PCR used 60 Vbeta primers and 13 Jbeta primers. This table comes from immunoSEQ multiplex PCR, and its TCRdb copy is limited to in-frame clones, with some not included. This sample has roughly 120,000 clones, with about four fifths found just once. No record was made of this donor's CMV serostatus. A note on this clone: Its specificity is unknown.

Trimming took 3 bases from V and 4 from J, leaving 9 bases between them. The CDR3 has 13 residues. Germline V CDR1 and CDR2: MNHNY, SVGAGI (reference sequence). The clonotype comes from a human donor in good health. This rearrangement joins TRBV6-6 to TRBJ1-1; D ambiguous. Sequencing was done on a sample of PBMCs. Here the CDR3 DNA reads TGTGCCAGCAGTTATGGGAGTTCCACTGAAGCTTTCTTT. Its translation is CASSYGSSTEAFF.